This T cell receptor (beta chain) was identified in a study of vaccination effects on CD4 cells after COVID-19. Following a roughly 10-day culture, CD4+ T cells were purified. Confirmation by PCR established that the person had SARS-CoV-2 infection between March and December 2020. Two doses of BNT162b2 or mRNA-1273 vaccine were administered to participants. Repertoires were generated with immunoSEQ multiplex PCR, while TCRdb's copy carries only in-frame clones and drops some. The data show under 40,000 clones, 75% seen once. The CDR3 runs to 16 residues. Trimming took off 0 bases at V and 4 bases at J, with 13 bases between the two ends. Germline lookup yields CDR1 ENHRY and CDR2 SYGVKD. On this clone: Its specificity is not known.

This specimen consisted of CD4+ T cells from PBMCs cultured without peptide, obtained after COVID-19 vaccination. The origin of this receptor is a human donor who had a prior SARS-CoV-2 infection. The chain joins TRBV10-3 to TRBJ1-5; D might be TRBD1 (6 bases). The DNA of the CDR3 is TGTGCCATCAGTGAGTCGGAGACAGGAGAGAATCAGCCCCAGCATTTT. This codes for CAISESETGENQPQHF.